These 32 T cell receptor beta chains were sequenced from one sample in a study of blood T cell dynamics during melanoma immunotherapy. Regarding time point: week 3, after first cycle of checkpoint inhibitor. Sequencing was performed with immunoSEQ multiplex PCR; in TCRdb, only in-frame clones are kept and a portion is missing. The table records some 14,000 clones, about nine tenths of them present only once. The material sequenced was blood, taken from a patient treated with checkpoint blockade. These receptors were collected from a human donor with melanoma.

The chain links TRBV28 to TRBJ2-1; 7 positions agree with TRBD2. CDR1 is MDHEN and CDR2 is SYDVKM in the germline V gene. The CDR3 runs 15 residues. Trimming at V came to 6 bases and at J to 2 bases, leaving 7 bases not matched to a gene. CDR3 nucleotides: TGTGCCAGCAGCCCTCTAGCGGTTGCCTACAATGAGCAGTTCTTC. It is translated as CASSPLAVAYNEQFF.

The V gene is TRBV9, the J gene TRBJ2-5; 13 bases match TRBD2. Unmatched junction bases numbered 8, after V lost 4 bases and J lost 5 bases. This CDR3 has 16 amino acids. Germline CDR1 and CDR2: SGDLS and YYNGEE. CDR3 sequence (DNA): TGTGCCAGCAGCAAAGGACTAGCGGGAGTGGCGGAGACCCAGTACTTC. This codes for CASSKGLAGVAETQYF.

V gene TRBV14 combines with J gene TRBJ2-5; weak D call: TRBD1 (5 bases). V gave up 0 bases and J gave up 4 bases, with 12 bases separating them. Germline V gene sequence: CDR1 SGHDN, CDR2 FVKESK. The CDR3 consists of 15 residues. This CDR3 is CASSQDFGAAETQYF. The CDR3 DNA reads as TGTGCCAGCAGCCAAGACTTTGGGGCCGCAGAGACCCAGTACTTC.

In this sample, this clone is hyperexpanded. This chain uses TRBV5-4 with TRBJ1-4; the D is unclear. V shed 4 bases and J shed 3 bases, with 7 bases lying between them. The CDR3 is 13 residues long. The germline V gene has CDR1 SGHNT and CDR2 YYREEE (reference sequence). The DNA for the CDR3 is TGTGCCAGCAGCCCGGGATCTAATGAAAAACTGTTTTTT. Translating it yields CASSPGSNEKLFF.

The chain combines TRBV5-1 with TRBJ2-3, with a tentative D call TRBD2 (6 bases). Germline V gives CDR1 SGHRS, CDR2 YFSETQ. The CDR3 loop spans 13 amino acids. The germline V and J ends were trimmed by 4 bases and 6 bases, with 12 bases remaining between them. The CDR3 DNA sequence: TGCGCCAGCAGCCTTGACGCGGGGGATACGCAGTATTTT. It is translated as CASSLDAGDTQYF.

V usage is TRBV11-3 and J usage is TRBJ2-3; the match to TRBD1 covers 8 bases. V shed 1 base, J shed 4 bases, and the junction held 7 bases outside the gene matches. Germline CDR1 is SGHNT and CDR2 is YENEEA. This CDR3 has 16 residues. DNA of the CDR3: TGTGCCAGCAGCTTAGGGACAGGGATCGATTCAGATACGCAGTATTTT. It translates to CASSLGTGIDSDTQYF.

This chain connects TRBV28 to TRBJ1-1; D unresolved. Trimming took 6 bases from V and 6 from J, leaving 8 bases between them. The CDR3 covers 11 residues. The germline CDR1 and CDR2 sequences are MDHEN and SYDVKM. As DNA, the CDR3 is TGTGCCAGCAGAGGAAAACCTGAAGCTTTCTTT. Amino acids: CASRGKPEAFF.

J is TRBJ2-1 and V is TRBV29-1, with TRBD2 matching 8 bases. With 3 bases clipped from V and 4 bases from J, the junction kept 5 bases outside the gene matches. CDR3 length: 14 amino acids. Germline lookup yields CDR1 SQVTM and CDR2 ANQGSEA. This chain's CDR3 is CSVDTSGLYNEQFF. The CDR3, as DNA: TGCAGCGTTGACACTAGCGGATTATACAATGAGCAGTTCTTC.

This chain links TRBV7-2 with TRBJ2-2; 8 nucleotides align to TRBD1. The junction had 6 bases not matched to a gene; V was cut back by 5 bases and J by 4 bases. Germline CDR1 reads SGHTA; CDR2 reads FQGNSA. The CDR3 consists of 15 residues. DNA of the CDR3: TGTGCCAGCAGCCCAGGGGGCCGCGGCACCGGGGAGCTGTTTTTT. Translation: CASSPGGRGTGELFF.

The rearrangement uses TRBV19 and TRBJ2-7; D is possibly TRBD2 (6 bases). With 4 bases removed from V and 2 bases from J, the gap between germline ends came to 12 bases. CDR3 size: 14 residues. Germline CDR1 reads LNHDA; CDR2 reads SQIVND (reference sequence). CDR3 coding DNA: TGTGCCAGTAGTACCCGTAGCGGCCCCTACGAGCAGTACTTC. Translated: CASSTRSGPYEQYF.

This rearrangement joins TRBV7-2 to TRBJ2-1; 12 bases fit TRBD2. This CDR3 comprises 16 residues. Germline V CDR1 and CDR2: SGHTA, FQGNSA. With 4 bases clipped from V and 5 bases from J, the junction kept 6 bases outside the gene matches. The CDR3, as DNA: TGTGCCAGCAGCTCCCTAGCGGGAGGGATAAACAATGAGCAGTTCTTC. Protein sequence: CASSSLAGGINNEQFF.

The CDR3 region is CASSLAGSGANVLTF. In DNA, the CDR3 is TGTGCCAGCAGCTTAGCAGGATCTGGGGCCAACGTCCTGACTTTC. The chain recombines TRBV7-9 with TRBJ2-6, with D hard to call. Trimming stripped 0 bases from V and 1 base from J, with 4 bases between. CDR1 and CDR2 (germline): SEHNR, FQNEAQ (reference sequence). CDR3 length equals 15 residues. Full variable domain (remainder filled in from reference TRBV7-9 and TRBJ2-6): DTGVSQNPRHKITKRGQNVTFRCDPISEHNRLYWYRQTLGQGPEFLTYFQNEAQLEKSRLLSDRFSAERPKGSFSTLEIQRTEQGDSAMYLCASSLAGSGANVLTFGAGSRLTVL.

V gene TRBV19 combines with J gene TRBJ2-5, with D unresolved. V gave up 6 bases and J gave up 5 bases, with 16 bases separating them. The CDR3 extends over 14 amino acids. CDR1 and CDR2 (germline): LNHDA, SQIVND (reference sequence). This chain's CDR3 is CASRSDPNEETQYF. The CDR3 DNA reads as TGTGCCAGTAGAAGCGATCCGAACGAGGAGACCCAGTACTTC.

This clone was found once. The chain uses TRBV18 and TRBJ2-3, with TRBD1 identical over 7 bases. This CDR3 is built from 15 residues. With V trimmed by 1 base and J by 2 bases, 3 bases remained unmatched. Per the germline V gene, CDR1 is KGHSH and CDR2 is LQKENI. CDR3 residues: CASSPRDSYTDTQYF. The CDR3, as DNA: TGTGCCAGCTCACCACGGGACAGCTACACAGATACGCAGTATTTT.

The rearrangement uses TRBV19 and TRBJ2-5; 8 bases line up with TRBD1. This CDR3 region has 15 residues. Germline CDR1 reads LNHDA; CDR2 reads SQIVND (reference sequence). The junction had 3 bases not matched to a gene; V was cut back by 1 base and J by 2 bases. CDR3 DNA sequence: TGTGCCAGTAGTATAGGCAGGGGGCGACAAGAGACCCAGTACTTC. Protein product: CASSIGRGRQETQYF.

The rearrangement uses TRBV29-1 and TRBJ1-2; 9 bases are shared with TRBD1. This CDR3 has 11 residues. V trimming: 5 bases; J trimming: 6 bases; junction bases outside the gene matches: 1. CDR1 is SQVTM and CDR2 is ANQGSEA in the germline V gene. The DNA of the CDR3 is TGCAGCGTTCGGACAGGGGATGGCTACACCTTC. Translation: CSVRTGDGYTF. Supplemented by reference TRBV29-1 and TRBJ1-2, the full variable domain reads SAVISQKPSRDICQRGTSLTIQCQVDSQVTMMFWYRQQPGQSLTLIATANQGSEATYESGFVIDKFPISRPNLTFSTLTVSNMSPEDSSIYLCSVRTGDGYTFGSGTRLTVV.

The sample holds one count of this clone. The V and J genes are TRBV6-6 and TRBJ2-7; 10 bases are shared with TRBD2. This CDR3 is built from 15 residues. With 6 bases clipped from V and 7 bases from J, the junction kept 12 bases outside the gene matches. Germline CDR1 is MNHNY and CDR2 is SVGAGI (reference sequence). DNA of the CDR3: TGTGCCAGCAGGTCAGCGGGAGGGCCCTCCGGGGAGCAGTACTTC. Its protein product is CASRSAGGPSGEQYF.

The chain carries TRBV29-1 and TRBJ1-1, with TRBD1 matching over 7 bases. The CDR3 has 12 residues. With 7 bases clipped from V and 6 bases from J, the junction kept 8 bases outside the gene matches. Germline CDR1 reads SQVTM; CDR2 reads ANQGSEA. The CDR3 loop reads CSASPGGPEAFF. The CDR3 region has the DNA TGCAGCGCCTCCCCAGGGGGTCCTGAAGCTTTCTTT.

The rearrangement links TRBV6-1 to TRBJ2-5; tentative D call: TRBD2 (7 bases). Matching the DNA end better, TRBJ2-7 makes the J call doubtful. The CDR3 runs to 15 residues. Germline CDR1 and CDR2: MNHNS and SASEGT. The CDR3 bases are TGTGCATCGAAAGCGGGGACATTAGGTTCCTACGAGCAGTACTTC. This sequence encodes CASKAGTLGSYEQYF.

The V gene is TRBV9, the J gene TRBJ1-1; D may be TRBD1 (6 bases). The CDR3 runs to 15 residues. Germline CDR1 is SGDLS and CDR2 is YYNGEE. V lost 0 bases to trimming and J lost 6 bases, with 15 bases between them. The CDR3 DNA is TGTGCCAGCAGCGTAGGAGGGGGGGCGGGGGCTGAAGCTTTCTTT. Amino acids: CASSVGGGAGAEAFF.

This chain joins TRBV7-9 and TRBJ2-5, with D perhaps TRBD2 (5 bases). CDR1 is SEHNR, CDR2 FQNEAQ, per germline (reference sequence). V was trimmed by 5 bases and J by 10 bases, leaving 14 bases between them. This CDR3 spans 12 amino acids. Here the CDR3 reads CASSVGSGVQYF. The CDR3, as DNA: TGTGCCAGCAGCGTGGGGAGTGGGGTCCAGTACTTC.

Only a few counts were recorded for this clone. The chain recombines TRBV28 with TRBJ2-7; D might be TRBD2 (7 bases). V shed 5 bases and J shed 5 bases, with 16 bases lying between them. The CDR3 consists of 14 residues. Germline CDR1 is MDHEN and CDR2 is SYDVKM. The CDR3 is CASSPTGRGDEQYF. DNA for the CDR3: TGTGCCAGCAGTCCCACAGGGAGGGGCGACGAGCAGTACTTC.

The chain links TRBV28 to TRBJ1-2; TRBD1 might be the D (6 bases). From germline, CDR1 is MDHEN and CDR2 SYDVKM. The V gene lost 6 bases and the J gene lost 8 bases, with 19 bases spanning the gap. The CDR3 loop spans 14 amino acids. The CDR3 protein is CASSPGGLGGGYTF. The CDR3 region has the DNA TGTGCCAGCAGCCCCGGGGGACTTGGGGGCGGCTACACCTTC.

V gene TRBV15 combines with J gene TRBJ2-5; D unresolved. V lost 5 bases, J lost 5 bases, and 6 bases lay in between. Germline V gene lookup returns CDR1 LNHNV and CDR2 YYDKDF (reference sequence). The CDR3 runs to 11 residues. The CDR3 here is CATSLGETQYF. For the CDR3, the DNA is TGTGCCACCAGCTTGGGGGAGACCCAGTACTTC.

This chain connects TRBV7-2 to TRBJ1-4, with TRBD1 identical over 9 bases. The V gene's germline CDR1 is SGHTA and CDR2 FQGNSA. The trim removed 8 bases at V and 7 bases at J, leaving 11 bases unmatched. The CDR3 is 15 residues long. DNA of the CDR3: TGTGCCAGCCGTCCTTATGGGACAGGGACTGAAAAACTGTTTTTT. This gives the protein CASRPYGTGTEKLFF.

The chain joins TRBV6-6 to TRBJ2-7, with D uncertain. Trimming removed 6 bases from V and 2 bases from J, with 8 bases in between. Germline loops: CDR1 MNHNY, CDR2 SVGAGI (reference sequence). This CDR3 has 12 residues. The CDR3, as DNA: TGTGCCAGCAGCCTCCCCCCCTACGAGCAGTACTTC. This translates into CASSLPPYEQYF.

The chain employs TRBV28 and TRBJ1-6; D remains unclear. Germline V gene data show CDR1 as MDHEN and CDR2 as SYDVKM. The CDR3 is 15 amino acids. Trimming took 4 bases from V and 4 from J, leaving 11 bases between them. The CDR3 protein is CASSSQQTYNSPLHF. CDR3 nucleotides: TGTGCCAGCAGTTCCCAACAGACTTATAATTCACCCCTCCACTTT.

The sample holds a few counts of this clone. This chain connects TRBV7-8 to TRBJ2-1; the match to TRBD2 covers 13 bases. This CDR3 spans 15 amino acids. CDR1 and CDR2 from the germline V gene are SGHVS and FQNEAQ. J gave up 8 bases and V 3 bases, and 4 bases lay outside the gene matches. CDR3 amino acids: CASSFTSGRADEQFF. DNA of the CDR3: TGTGCCAGCAGCTTCACTAGCGGGAGGGCCGATGAGCAGTTCTTC. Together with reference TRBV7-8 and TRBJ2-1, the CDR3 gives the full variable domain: GAGVSQSPRYKVAKRGQDVALRCDPISGHVSLFWYQQALGQGPEFLTYFQNEAQLDKSGLPSDRFFAERPEGSVSTLKIQRTQQEDSAVYLCASSFTSGRADEQFFGPGTRLTVL.

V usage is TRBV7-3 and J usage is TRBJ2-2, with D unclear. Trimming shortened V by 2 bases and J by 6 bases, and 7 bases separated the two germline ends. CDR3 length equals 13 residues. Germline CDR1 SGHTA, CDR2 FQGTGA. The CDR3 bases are TGTGCCAGCAGCTTATATGTGGCCGGGGAGCTGTTTTTT. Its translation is CASSLYVAGELFF. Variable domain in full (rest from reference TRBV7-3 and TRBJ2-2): GAGVSQTPSNKVTEKGKYVELRCDPISGHTALYWYRQSLGQGPEFLIYFQGTGAADDSGLPNDRFFAVRPEGSVSTLKIQRTERGDSAVYLCASSLYVAGELFFGEGSRLTVL.

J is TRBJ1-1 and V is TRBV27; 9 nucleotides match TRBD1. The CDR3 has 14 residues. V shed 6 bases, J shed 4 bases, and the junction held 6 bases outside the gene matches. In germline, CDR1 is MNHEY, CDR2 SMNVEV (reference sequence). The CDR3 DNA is TGTGCCAGCAGGCCGACAGGGGGGATCACTGAAGCTTTCTTT. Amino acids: CASRPTGGITEAFF.

CDR3 in amino acids: CASRARRVGEAFF. CDR3 in DNA: TGTGCCAGCAGAGCTAGGAGGGTTGGCGAAGCTTTCTTT. The J gene is TRBJ1-1, the V gene TRBV11-2; D is undetermined. Trimming took off 6 bases at V and 8 bases at J, with 16 bases between the two ends. The CDR3 contains 13 residues. Per the germline V gene, CDR1 is SGHAT and CDR2 is FQNNGV.

The CDR3 sequence is CASSQDPTLGTEAFF. The CDR3 bases are TGTGCCAGCAGCCAAGATCCCACCTTGGGCACTGAAGCTTTCTTT. The chain has TRBV14 and TRBJ1-1; D ambiguous. Between the trimmed V and J ends, which lost 0 bases and 4 bases, there was a span of 12 bases. CDR1 is SGHDN and CDR2 is FVKESK in the germline V gene. The CDR3 sequence is 15 residues long.